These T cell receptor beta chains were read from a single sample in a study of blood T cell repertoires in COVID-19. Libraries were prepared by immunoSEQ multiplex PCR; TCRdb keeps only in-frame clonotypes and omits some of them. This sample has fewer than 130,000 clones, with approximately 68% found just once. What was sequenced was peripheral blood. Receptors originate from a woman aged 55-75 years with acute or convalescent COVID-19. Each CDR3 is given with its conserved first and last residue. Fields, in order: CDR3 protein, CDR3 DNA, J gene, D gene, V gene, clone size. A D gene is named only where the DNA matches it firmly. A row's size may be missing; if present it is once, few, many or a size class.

CASSLGRTGGRETQYF	TGTGCCAGCAGCCTCGGACGGACAGGGGGCCGGGAGACCCAGTACTTC	TRBJ2-5	TRBD1	TRBV7-7	NA
CSAKDTSTEAFF	TGCAGCGCCAAGGACACCTCAACTGAAGCTTTCTTT	TRBJ1-1	NA	TRBV29-1	NA
CASTGGNGYTF	TGTGCCAGTACGGGGGGCAATGGCTACACCTTC	TRBJ1-2	NA	TRBV19	NA
CASIRGATSPLHF	TGTGCCAGCATACGGGGGGCAACCTCACCCCTCCACTTT	TRBJ1-6	NA	TRBV12-3/TRBV12-4	NA
CSVGVGDTANEKLFF	TGCAGCGTAGGTGTGGGGGACACCGCTAATGAAAAACTGTTTTTT	TRBJ1-4	NA	TRBV29-1	NA
CASSYNRGRGTF	TGTGCCAGCAGCTACAACCGCGGGAGGGGAACCTTC	TRBJ1-2	NA	TRBV5-4	NA
CASSSRTANTEAFF	TGTGCCAGCAGCTCACGGACAGCGAACACTGAAGCTTTCTTT	TRBJ1-1	NA	TRBV5-5	NA
CASLPGEEPQHF	TGTGCCAGCCTACCCGGTGAGGAGCCCCAGCATTTT	TRBJ1-5	NA	TRBV5-6	many
CASSSGEGLYGYTF	TGCGCCAGCAGCTCCGGGGAGGGTCTCTATGGCTACACCTTC	TRBJ1-2	NA	TRBV5-1	few
CASSPGQGSYNSPLHF	TGTGCCAGCAGCCCCGGACAGGGTTCCTATAATTCACCCCTCCACTTT	TRBJ1-6	TRBD1	TRBV4-2	NA
CASGVAGGPREQYF	TGTGCCAGCGGAGTAGCGGGGGGGCCACGCGAGCAGTACTTC	TRBJ2-7	TRBD2	TRBV28	NA
CATMGGELGEQFF	TGTGCCACCATGGGTGGGGAGTTGGGTGAGCAGTTCTTC	TRBJ2-1	NA	TRBV24-1	many
CASGQGGVRQPQHF	TGTGCCAGCGGACAGGGAGGGGTCCGTCAGCCCCAGCATTTT	TRBJ1-5	TRBD1	TRBV27	NA
CAWRTKSRERNYGYTF	TGTGCCTGGAGGACTAAATCTAGGGAAAGGAACTATGGCTACACCTTC	TRBJ1-2	NA	TRBV30	NA
CAWSRGVGSPLHF	TGTGCCTGGAGCCGGGGGGTTGGATCACCCCTCCACTTT	TRBJ1-6	NA	TRBV30	NA
CASSSRAGNTQYF	TGTGCCAGCAGCTCTAGAGCGGGGAATACGCAGTATTTT	TRBJ2-3	TRBD2	TRBV7-9	NA
CASSLRDREKLFF	TGCGCCAGCAGCTTGAGAGACAGGGAAAAACTGTTTTTT	TRBJ1-4	NA	TRBV5-1	few
CAWSVGSLGNTIYF	TGTGCCTGGAGTGTCGGGTCGCTTGGAAACACCATATATTTT	TRBJ1-3	NA	TRBV30	NA
CASSQAQGSSYEQYF	TGCGCCAGCAGCCAAGCCCAGGGATCGTCCTACGAGCAGTACTTC	TRBJ2-7	NA	TRBV4-3	NA
CASTFQGKNIQYF	TGTGCCAGCACCTTCCAGGGTAAAAACATTCAGTACTTC	TRBJ2-4	NA	TRBV7-2	once
CASSLGASGAVGELFF	TGTGCCAGCAGCTTAGGGGCTAGCGGGGCGGTAGGGGAGCTGTTTTTT	TRBJ2-2	TRBD2	TRBV7-8	once
CASSLRTVSGNTIYF	TGTGCCAGCAGTCTCCGGACAGTTTCTGGAAACACCATATATTTT	TRBJ1-3	NA	TRBV6-5	NA
CASSPSRDQPQHF	TGTGCCAGCTCACCCTCCAGGGATCAGCCCCAGCATTTT	TRBJ1-5	NA	TRBV18	NA